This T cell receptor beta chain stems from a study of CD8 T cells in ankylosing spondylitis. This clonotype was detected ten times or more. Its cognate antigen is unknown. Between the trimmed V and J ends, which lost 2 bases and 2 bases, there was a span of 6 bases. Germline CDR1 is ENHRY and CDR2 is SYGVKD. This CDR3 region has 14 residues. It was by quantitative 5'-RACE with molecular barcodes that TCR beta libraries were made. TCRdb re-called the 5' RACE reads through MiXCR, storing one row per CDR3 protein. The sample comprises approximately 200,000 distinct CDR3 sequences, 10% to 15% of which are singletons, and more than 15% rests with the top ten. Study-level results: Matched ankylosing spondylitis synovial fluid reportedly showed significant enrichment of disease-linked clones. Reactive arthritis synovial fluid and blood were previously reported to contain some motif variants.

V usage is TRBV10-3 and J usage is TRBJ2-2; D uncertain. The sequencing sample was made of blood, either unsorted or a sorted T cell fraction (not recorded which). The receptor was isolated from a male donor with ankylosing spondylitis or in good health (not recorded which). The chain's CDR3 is CAISEESNTGELFF. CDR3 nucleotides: TGTGCCATCAGTGAGGAGTCTAACACCGGGGAGCTGTTTTTT.